The table lists the clone carrying this T cell receptor (beta chain) with many counts. This record comes from a study of immune characterization of retroperitoneal liposarcoma. TCRdb re-analysed the PCR reads in MiXCR, keeping a single row per CDR3 protein. The sample yields fewer than 6,000 distinct CDR3 sequences, around 30% seen once. The sequence came from a female donor with retroperitoneal liposarcoma. Input material: tumor tissue.

The CDR3: CASSPERVGYEQYF. The DNA of the CDR3 is TGTGCCAGCAGCCCCGAAAGGGTAGGCTACGAGCAGTACTTC. The chain has TRBV27 and TRBJ2-1; no clear D. The J call may be wrong; the DNA end is better matched by TRBJ2-7. This CDR3 region has 14 residues. Germline-derived CDR1 and CDR2 are MNHEY and SMNVEV (reference sequence).